This T cell receptor (beta chain) was recovered during a study of identical twins. Study-wide findings and caveats: Researchers caution that invariant MAIT and iNKT cells could partly confound zero-insertion analyses. High-abundance cord blood beta clonotypes had fewer insertions; memory repertoires showed none.

With 3 bases clipped from V and 6 bases from J, the junction kept 1 base outside the gene matches. Germline V gives CDR1 SGDLS, CDR2 YYNGEE. The CDR3 is 14 residues long. Template switching introduced a universal primer site, and the cDNA bore unique molecular identifiers. TCRdb reprocessed the 5' RACE reads via MiXCR and lists one record per CDR3 protein. The data show under 250,000 distinct CDR3 sequences, 10% to 15% seen once. This clonotype occurred a few times. Its antigen is currently unknown. This sample was shared with a second study, whose subject was yellow fever vaccine responses in identical twins.

This sequence originates from a woman aged 18-35 years in good health. The rearrangement joins TRBV9 to TRBJ2-1, with 12 positions matching TRBD2. The material sequenced was memory (CD45RO+) T cells sorted from blood. CDR3 DNA: TGTGCCAGCAGCGCGACTAGCGGGGGCAATGAGCAGTTCTTC. Protein product: CASSATSGGNEQFF.